This passage covers 10 T cell receptor beta chains from one sample sequenced in a study of blood T cell repertoires in COVID-19. The table came from immunoSEQ multiplex PCR; TCRdb's copy has only in-frame clones and leaves some out. The table has 120,000 to 150,000 clones, 80% seen once. The sample consisted of peripheral blood. The receptors stem from a woman aged 50 to 60 with acute or convalescent COVID-19.

V and J are TRBV4-1 and TRBJ1-2; TRBD1 matches at 8 bases. CDR3 size: 16 residues. The germline V gene has CDR1 MGHRA and CDR2 YSYEKL. With V trimmed by 0 bases and J by 3 bases, 6 bases remained unmatched. CDR3 protein: CASSQETGDYYYGYTF. The CDR3 nucleotides are TGCGCCAGCAGCCAAGAGACAGGGGATTACTACTATGGCTACACCTTC.

The chain employs TRBV18 and TRBJ1-2, with a weak D call TRBD1 (6 bases). The CDR3 is 15 amino acids. The germline CDR1 and CDR2 sequences are KGHSH and LQKENI. The V gene lost 0 bases and the J gene lost 5 bases, with 13 bases spanning the gap. The CDR3 DNA sequence: TGTGCCAGCTCACCACCGCAGGGACAAGGGTATGGCTACACCTTC. Amino acids: CASSPPQGQGYGYTF. The full variable domain, rest sourced from reference TRBV18 and TRBJ1-2, is NAGVMQNPRHLVRRRGQEARLRCSPMKGHSHVYWYRQLPEEGLKFMVYLQKENIIDESGMPKERFSAEFPKEGPSILRIQQVVRGDSAAYFCASSPPQGQGYGYTFGSGTRLTVV.

The chain links TRBV11-2 to TRBJ2-1; no reliable D call. CDR3 length: 14 amino acids. V was trimmed by 1 base and J by 4 bases, leaving 8 bases between them. Germline V gives CDR1 SGHAT, CDR2 FQNNGV. For the CDR3, the DNA is TGTGCCAGCAGCTTAGTTGCAACTTACAATGAGCAGTTCTTC. Translation: CASSLVATYNEQFF.

This clone occurred once. This chain uses TRBV5-1 with TRBJ1-2; tentative D call: TRBD1 (5 bases). CDR1 and CDR2 from the germline V gene are SGHRS and YFSETQ. The germline V and J ends were trimmed by 3 bases and 10 bases, with 25 bases remaining between them. This CDR3 comprises 16 residues. CDR3 loop: CASSSTGGLGDSHYTF. CDR3 DNA sequence: TGCGCCAGCAGCTCCACAGGCGGTCTGGGGGACTCTCACTACACCTTC.

This clone was seen a handful of times. The chain employs TRBV4-3 and TRBJ1-2, with 7 bases lining up with TRBD1. The junction had 9 bases not matched to a gene; V was cut back by 3 bases and J by 5 bases. The CDR3 sequence is 15 residues long. CDR1 and CDR2 (germline): LGHNA, YSLEER. The CDR3 region is CASSHIPGQYYGYTF. CDR3 nucleotide sequence: TGCGCCAGCAGCCATATACCGGGACAGTATTATGGCTACACCTTC.

The V gene is TRBV19, the J gene TRBJ1-5; D is ambiguous. Per the germline V gene, CDR1 is LNHDA and CDR2 is SQIVND (reference sequence). The CDR3 spans 12 residues. Between the trimmed V and J ends, which lost 5 bases and 6 bases, there was a span of 8 bases. DNA for the CDR3: TGTGCCAGTAGTGGAGTTAGTCAGCCCCAGCATTTT. Amino acid sequence: CASSGVSQPQHF.

The chain couples TRBV11-2 to TRBJ1-2; 8 nucleotides agree with TRBD1. The CDR3 has 15 amino acids. V dropped 1 base and J dropped 2; count of bases not matched to a gene: 3. Germline V gene data show CDR1 as SGHAT and CDR2 as FQNNGV. CDR3 in amino acids: CASSLGTGGNYGYTF. Written as DNA, the CDR3 is TGTGCCAGCAGCTTAGGCACAGGGGGGAACTATGGCTACACCTTC.

This clone was counted a single time. V usage is TRBV6-7 and J usage is TRBJ2-3; possible D gene TRBD2, 5 bases. TRBV6-7 is filed as an ORF, its function uncertain. V was shortened by 5 bases and J by 3 bases, with 21 bases between the two germline ends. This CDR3 spans 17 amino acids. This CDR3 reads CASSQPGSGVGTDTQYF. As DNA, the CDR3 is TGTGCCAGCAGTCAACCGGGGTCGGGCGTTGGGACAGATACGCAGTATTTT.

This rearrangement joins TRBV5-1 to TRBJ1-2; D may be TRBD1 (5 bases). This CDR3 has 13 residues. Trimming removed 4 bases at V and 6 bases at J, with 13 bases between. Germline-derived CDR1 and CDR2 are SGHRS and YFSETQ. In nucleotides, the CDR3 is TGCGCCAGCAGCCCAGGGAACACAAATGGCTACACCTTC. Protein product: CASSPGNTNGYTF.

This chain links TRBV12-3 or TRBV12-4 with TRBJ1-1; 7 bases match TRBD1. Trimming took 4 bases from V and 7 from J; bases not matched to a gene: 6. The CDR3 covers 13 residues. The CDR3 DNA follows: TGTGCCAGCAGTTCGGGACAGCCTTTTGAAGCTTTCTTT. Translated, it gives CASSSGQPFEAFF.